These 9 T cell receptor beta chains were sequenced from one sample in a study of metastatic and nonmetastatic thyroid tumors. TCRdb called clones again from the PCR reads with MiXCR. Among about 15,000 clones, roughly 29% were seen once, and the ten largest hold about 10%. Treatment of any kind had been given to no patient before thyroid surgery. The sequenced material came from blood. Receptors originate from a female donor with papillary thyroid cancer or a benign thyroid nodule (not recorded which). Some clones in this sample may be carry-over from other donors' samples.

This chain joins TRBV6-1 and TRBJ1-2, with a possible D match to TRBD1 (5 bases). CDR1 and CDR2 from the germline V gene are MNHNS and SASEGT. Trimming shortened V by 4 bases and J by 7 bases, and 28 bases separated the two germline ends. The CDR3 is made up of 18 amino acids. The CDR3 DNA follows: TGTGCCAGCAGTGGTCTTGCTGACATAACCCGGAGAGGGGTTGGCTACACCTTC. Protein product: CASSGLADITRRGVGYTF.

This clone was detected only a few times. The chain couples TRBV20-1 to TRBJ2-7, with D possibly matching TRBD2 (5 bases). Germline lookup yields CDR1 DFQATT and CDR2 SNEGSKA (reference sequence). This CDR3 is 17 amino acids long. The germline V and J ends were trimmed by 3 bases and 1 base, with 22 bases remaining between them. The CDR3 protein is CSASRFPLASHSYEQYF. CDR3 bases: TGCAGTGCTAGTCGCTTCCCTCTAGCAAGCCATTCCTACGAGCAGTACTTC.

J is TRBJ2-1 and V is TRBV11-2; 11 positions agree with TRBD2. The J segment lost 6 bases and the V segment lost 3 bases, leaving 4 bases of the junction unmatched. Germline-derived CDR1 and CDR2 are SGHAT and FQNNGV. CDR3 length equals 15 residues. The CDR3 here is CASSFGTSGLNEQFF. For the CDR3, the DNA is TGTGCCAGCAGCTTTGGGACTAGCGGACTCAATGAGCAGTTCTTC.

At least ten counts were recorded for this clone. The CDR3 here is CASRFSTSGANVLTF. The CDR3 nucleotides are TGTGCCAGCAGATTTAGTACCTCTGGGGCCAACGTCCTGACTTTC. The chain carries TRBV7-8 and TRBJ2-6, with unresolved D. Per germline, CDR1 SGHVS and CDR2 FQNEAQ. The CDR3 consists of 15 residues. Trimming took 6 bases from V and 0 from J, leaving 9 bases between them.

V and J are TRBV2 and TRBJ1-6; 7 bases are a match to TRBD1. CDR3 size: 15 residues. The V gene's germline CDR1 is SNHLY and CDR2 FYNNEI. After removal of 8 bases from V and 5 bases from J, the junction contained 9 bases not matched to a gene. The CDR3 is CASREDRHHNSPLHF. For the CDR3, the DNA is TGTGCCAGCCGGGAGGACAGGCACCATAATTCACCCCTCCACTTT.

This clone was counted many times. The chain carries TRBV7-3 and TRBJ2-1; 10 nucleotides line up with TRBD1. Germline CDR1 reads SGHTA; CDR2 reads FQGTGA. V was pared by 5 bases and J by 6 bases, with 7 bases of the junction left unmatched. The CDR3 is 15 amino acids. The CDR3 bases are TGTGCCAGCAGCCCAGGGACAGGGGCCTCCAATGAGCAGTTCTTC. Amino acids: CASSPGTGASNEQFF.

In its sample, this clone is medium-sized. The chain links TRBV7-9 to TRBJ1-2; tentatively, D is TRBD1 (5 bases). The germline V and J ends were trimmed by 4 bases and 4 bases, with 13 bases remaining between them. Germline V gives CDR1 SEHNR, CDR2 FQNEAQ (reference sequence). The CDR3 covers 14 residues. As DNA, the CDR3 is TGTGCCAGCAGCTCCATAGCAGGGAGCTATGGCTACACCTTC. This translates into CASSSIAGSYGYTF.

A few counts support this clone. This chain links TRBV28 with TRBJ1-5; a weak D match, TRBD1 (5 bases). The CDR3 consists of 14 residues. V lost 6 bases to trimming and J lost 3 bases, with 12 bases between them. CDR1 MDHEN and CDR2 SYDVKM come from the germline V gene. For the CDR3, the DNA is TGTGCCAGCAGCCCCCGGGGGGACAATCAGCCCCAGCATTTT. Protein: CASSPRGDNQPQHF.

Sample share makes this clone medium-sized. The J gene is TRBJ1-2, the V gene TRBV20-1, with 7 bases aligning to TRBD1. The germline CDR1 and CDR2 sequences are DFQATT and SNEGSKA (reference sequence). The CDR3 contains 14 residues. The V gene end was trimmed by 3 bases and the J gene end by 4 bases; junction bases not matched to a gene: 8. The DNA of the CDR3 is TGCAGTGCTAGGGGGGGACAGCAAGTCTATGGCTACACCTTC. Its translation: CSARGGQQVYGYTF.